Sequencing of this T cell receptor (beta chain) was carried out in a study of shared clonotypes between healthy human individuals. About the research overall: The study drew on two women and three men aged 18 to 49 as donors.

The germline V gene has CDR1 LNHDA and CDR2 SQIVND (reference sequence). CDR3 length equals 13 residues. V shed 6 bases and J shed 2 bases, with 8 bases lying between them. Study-wide results and caveats: It was observed that about 5% of naive CD4 clonotypes were shared across a handful of donors. Rarefaction indicated that sorted-subset sequencing remained incomplete although depth was large.

Notes on this clone: Its cognate antigen is unknown. Within the sample, other DNA sequences also encode this same CDR3.

Generated by immunoSEQ multiplex PCR, the TCRdb table keeps only in-frame clones and is missing some. The sample contains 2 million to 2.5 million clones, approximately 94% of which appear only once. The receptor comes from a man aged 18-30 years in good health. The chain combines TRBV19 with TRBJ1-5; D gene uncertain. Material: naive CD4+ T cells sorted from blood. Subset denoted: CD45RA+ positively selected. CDR3 bases: TGTGCCAGTAGGGGTGGGGGCAATCAGCCCCAGCATTTT. This encodes CASRGGGNQPQHF.